The 10 T cell receptor beta chains in this list originate from one sample, sequenced in a study of lymphopenia after photon versus proton radiotherapy. The method was immunoSEQ multiplex PCR; TCRdb's version includes in-frame clones alone and lacks a portion of them. This table has 25,000 or so clones, 75% to 90% appearing once. Specimen: peripheral blood, collected from a patient treated with photon-based radiotherapy. Every receptor here comes from a man younger than 45 with gastric cancer.

J is TRBJ1-1 and V is TRBV6-5; tentatively, D is TRBD1 (6 bases). The CDR3 contains 12 residues. Germline CDR1 is MNHEY and CDR2 is SVGAGI. The germline V and J ends were trimmed by 4 bases and 11 bases, with 14 bases remaining between them. Here the CDR3 reads CASSLPDRNAFF. Here the CDR3 DNA reads TGTGCCAGCAGTTTACCCGACAGGAATGCTTTCTTT.

This chain links TRBV25-1 with TRBJ2-4; the match to TRBD2 covers 8 bases. The CDR3 runs 15 residues. After removal of 4 bases from V and 6 bases from J, the junction contained 8 bases not matched to a gene. CDR1 is MGHDK and CDR2 is SYGVNS in the germline V gene. CDR3 in amino acids: CASSAYSGGVNIQYF. CDR3 nucleotide sequence: TGTGCCAGCAGTGCCTACTCGGGGGGGGTAAACATTCAGTACTTC.

This rearrangement joins TRBV7-9 to TRBJ2-1; D remains ambiguous. The CDR3 extends over 14 amino acids. The ends were cut back, 2 bases at V and 5 bases at J, with 10 bases in the middle. The germline V gene has CDR1 SEHNR and CDR2 FQNEAQ (reference sequence). The CDR3: CASSLSSLNNEQFF. CDR3 nucleotide sequence: TGTGCCAGCAGCTTATCCTCCTTAAACAATGAGCAGTTCTTC.

This clone was found once. The chain has TRBV7-9 and TRBJ2-3; 7 nucleotides line up with TRBD1. Trimming took 5 bases from V and 1 from J; bases not matched to a gene: 9. This CDR3 comprises 16 residues. Looked up from germline, CDR1 is SEHNR and CDR2 is FQNEAQ (reference sequence). The CDR3 coding sequence is TGTGCCAGCAGCCGTTCCACAGGGGTTGGCACAGATACGCAGTATTTT. Its translation is CASSRSTGVGTDTQYF. The full variable domain, rest sourced from reference TRBV7-9 and TRBJ2-3, is DTGVSQNPRHKITKRGQNVTFRCDPISEHNRLYWYRQTLGQGPEFLTYFQNEAQLEKSRLLSDRFSAERPKGSFSTLEIQRTEQGDSAMYLCASSRSTGVGTDTQYFGPGTRLTVL.

The rearrangement links TRBV28 to TRBJ2-7, with 13 bases that match TRBD2. The CDR3 runs 17 residues. Germline CDR1 is MDHEN and CDR2 is SYDVKM. The trim removed 5 bases at V and 6 bases at J, leaving 13 bases unmatched. The CDR3 sequence: CASSALGLAGVNSEQYF. In nucleotides, the CDR3 is TGTGCCAGCAGTGCCCTCGGACTAGCGGGAGTTAACTCCGAGCAGTACTTC.

The chain links TRBV7-9 to TRBJ2-5; no definite D call. The V end lost 1 base, the J end lost 4 bases, and 13 bases lay between the germline ends. Germline CDR1 is SEHNR and CDR2 is FQNEAQ (reference sequence). The CDR3 is 15 residues long. The CDR3 loop is CASSLGRIEAETQYF. The CDR3 coding sequence is TGTGCCAGCAGCTTAGGTCGGATCGAGGCAGAGACCCAGTACTTC.

The chain links TRBV10-1 to TRBJ1-4; D call uncertain. The CDR3 has 15 amino acids. Germline V gives CDR1 WNHNN, CDR2 SYGVQD (reference sequence). V was shortened by 0 bases and J by 2 bases, with 7 bases between the two germline ends. In nucleotides, the CDR3 is TGCGCCAGCAGTGAGTCGGAGGGTACTAATGAAAAACTGTTTTTT. Its translation is CASSESEGTNEKLFF.

This clone was detected only once. The rearrangement joins TRBV9 to TRBJ1-4; perhaps TRBD1 as D (5 bases). This CDR3 is 17 amino acids long. Germline assignment: CDR1 SGDLS and CDR2 YYNGEE. Trimming removed 1 base at V and 1 base at J, with 14 bases between. Here the CDR3 reads CASSVSGSQGTNEKLFF. CDR3 coding DNA: TGTGCCAGCAGCGTATCAGGCTCCCAGGGAACTAATGAAAAACTGTTTTTT.

The chain employs TRBV7-9 and TRBJ2-1; 7 bases map to TRBD2. CDR1 is SEHNR and CDR2 is FQNEAQ in the germline V gene (reference sequence). CDR3 size: 12 residues. V shed 5 bases and J 13 bases; nucleotides not matched to a gene: 8. The CDR3 here is CASSPSGNLQFF. CDR3 nucleotide sequence: TGTGCCAGCAGCCCCAGCGGGAATCTACAGTTCTTC. Drawing the rest from reference TRBV7-9 and TRBJ2-1, the complete variable domain is DTGVSQNPRHKITKRGQNVTFRCDPISEHNRLYWYRQTLGQGPEFLTYFQNEAQLEKSRLLSDRFSAERPKGSFSTLEIQRTEQGDSAMYLCASSPSGNLQFFGPGTRLTVL.

The CDR3 here is CASSVAGGSNSPLHF. The DNA of the CDR3 is TGTGCCAGTAGCGTCGCAGGGGGAAGTAATTCACCCCTCCACTTT. The rearrangement links TRBV19 to TRBJ1-6, with 7 nucleotides matching TRBD1. From germline, CDR1 is LNHDA and CDR2 SQIVND (reference sequence). The CDR3 runs 15 residues. Trimming at V came to 6 bases and at J to 6 bases, leaving 8 bases not matched to a gene.